Sequencing of this TCR beta chain was carried out in a study of cytomegalovirus exposure and HLA in healthy donors. Repertoires were generated with immunoSEQ multiplex PCR, while TCRdb's copy carries only in-frame clones and drops some. This sample has approximately 300,000 clones; about nine tenths occur once, and the top ten carry about 0.91%. V shed 0 bases and J shed 10 bases, with 18 bases lying between them. The germline V gene encodes CDR1 SQVTM and CDR2 ANQGSEA. This CDR3 has 14 amino acids. V and J are TRBV29-1 and TRBJ1-1, with D unresolved. This TCR derives from a woman aged 18-29 years in good health and CMV-seronegative. Specimen: PBMCs. The CDR3: CSVEDVRGGLGAFF. The CDR3, as DNA: TGCAGCGTTGAAGACGTCCGGGGAGGTTTGGGAGCTTTCTTT. Using reference TRBV29-1 and TRBJ1-1 for the parts outside the CDR3, the full variable domain is SAVISQKPSRDICQRGTSLTIQCQVDSQVTMMFWYRQQPGQSLTLIATANQGSEATYESGFVIDKFPISRPNLTFSTLTVSNMSPEDSSIYLCSVEDVRGGLGAFFGQGTRLTVV.